The rows below give T cell receptor beta chains drawn from one sample of a study of OX40 agonist ivuxolimab in advanced cancers. The method was immunoSEQ multiplex PCR; TCRdb's version includes in-frame clones alone and lacks a portion of them. This table has around 60,000 clones, around 82% appearing once. Material: CD4+ or CD8+ T cells sorted from blood, obtained in a trial of the OX40 agonist ivuxolimab. These receptor sequences come from an adult with an advanced solid tumor such as melanoma, head and neck, liver or kidney cancer. Each CDR3 is given with its conserved first and last residue. Fields, in order: D gene, J gene, V gene, CDR3 protein. A D gene is named only where the DNA matches it firmly.

>TRBD1|TRBJ1-5|TRBV5-1
CASSSGQGAHLPQPQHF
>-|TRBJ2-5|TRBV11-3
CASSLGLRGGETQYF
>-|TRBJ2-1|TRBV28
CASTTNWGNNEQFF
>-|TRBJ1-1|TRBV20-1
CSASRAFF
>-|TRBJ2-7|TRBV4-2
CASSQETRVEQYF
>-|TRBJ1-2|TRBV5-1
CASSLTSGSDGYTF
>-|TRBJ2-2|TRBV4-2
CASSPGDSAYTGELFF
>-|TRBJ1-6|TRBV7-9
CASSLEVLSPLHF
>-|TRBJ1-2|TRBV28
CASSPRDKLRYGYTF
>-|TRBJ1-1|TRBV6-5
CATVGTEAFF
>-|TRBJ1-2|TRBV4-1
CASSTVGGYTF
>-|TRBJ1-2|TRBV20-1
CKPGHPYGYTF
>-|TRBJ1-6|TRBV7-8
CASSLESSPLHF
>-|TRBJ2-2|TRBV7-6
CASSQGNTGELFF
>TRBD1|TRBJ2-2|TRBV5-1
CASSWDRATGELFF
>-|TRBJ2-5|TRBV19
CASSMVTPRGQETQYF
>TRBD2|TRBJ2-1|TRBV4-3
CASSQVLAGGSYNEQFF
>TRBD2|TRBJ2-7|TRBV2
CASSREGGTEQYF
>-|TRBJ2-3|TRBV7-2
CASSLDRATDTQYF
>TRBD2|TRBJ2-7|TRBV30
CAWSVWREEAYEQYF
>TRBD2|TRBJ2-7|TRBV29-1
CSVEASGGRYEQYF
>TRBD2|TRBJ2-1|TRBV2
CASRANPGLAEEQFF
>-|TRBJ2-1|TRBV29-1
CSVEDPFYNEQFF
>-|TRBJ1-1|TRBV5-1
CASSIPQGHEAFF
>TRBD2|TRBJ2-2|TRBV19
CASSIDQGGRTGELFF
>-|TRBJ2-3|TRBV19
CASTSEGVIDTQYF
>-|TRBJ2-7|TRBV7-9
CASSFRAPYEQYF
>-|TRBJ1-1|TRBV7-2
CASSLMRLGDRAEAFF
>-|TRBJ1-6|TRBV20-1
CSAGGSPLHF
>-|TRBJ2-3|TRBV5-4
CASRDTGGGDTQYF
>TRBD2|TRBJ2-3|TRBV19
CASSTGLEDTQYF